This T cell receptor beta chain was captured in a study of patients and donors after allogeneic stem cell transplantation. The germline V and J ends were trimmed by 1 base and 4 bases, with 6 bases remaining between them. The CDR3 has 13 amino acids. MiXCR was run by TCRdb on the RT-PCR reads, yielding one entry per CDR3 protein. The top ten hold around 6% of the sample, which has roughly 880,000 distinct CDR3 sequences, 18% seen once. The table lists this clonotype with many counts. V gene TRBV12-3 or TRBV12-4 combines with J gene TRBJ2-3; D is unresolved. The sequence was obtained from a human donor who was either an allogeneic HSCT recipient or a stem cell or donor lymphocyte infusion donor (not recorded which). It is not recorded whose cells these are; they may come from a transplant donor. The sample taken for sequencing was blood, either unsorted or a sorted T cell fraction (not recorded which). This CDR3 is CASSLGTSDTQYF. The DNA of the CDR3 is TGTGCCAGCAGTTTAGGGACCTCAGATACGCAGTATTTT.